Shown below are 11 T cell receptor beta chains from a single sample sequenced in a study of blood T cell repertoires in COVID-19. The table came from immunoSEQ multiplex PCR; TCRdb's copy has only in-frame clones and leaves some out. The table records some 270,000 clones, 75% to 90% of them present only once. Sequencing was performed on peripheral blood. Receptors were obtained from a man aged 30 to 39 with acute or convalescent COVID-19.

The chain combines TRBV7-2 with TRBJ1-2; 8 bases fit TRBD1. The CDR3 consists of 14 residues. The trim removed 5 bases at V and 4 bases at J, leaving 6 bases unmatched. Germline CDR1 reads SGHTA; CDR2 reads FQGNSA. The CDR3 spells CASSPGGDSYGYTF. CDR3 bases: TGTGCCAGCAGCCCAGGGGGCGATAGCTATGGCTACACCTTC.

J is TRBJ1-1 and V is TRBV10-1; 10 nucleotides align to TRBD1. In germline, CDR1 is WNHNN, CDR2 SYGVQD (reference sequence). The CDR3 spans 14 residues. V gave up 6 bases and J gave up 1 base; unmatched junction bases: 2. CDR3 DNA sequence: TGCGCCAGCAGGGGACAGGGGCCGAACACTGAAGCTTTCTTT. It is translated as CASRGQGPNTEAFF.

The chain employs TRBV30 and TRBJ2-3, with TRBD2 identical over 7 bases. CDR3 size: 14 residues. After removal of 5 bases from V and 0 bases from J, the junction contained 5 bases not matched to a gene. CDR1 GTSNPN and CDR2 SVGIG come from the germline V gene (reference sequence). CDR3 loop: CAWQLAPSTDTQYF. CDR3 coding DNA: TGTGCCTGGCAACTAGCGCCTAGCACAGATACGCAGTATTTT. Supplemented by reference TRBV30 and TRBJ2-3, the full variable domain reads SQTIHQWPATLVQPVGSPLSLECTVEGTSNPNLYWYRQAAGRGLQLLFYSVGIGQISSEVPQNLSASRPQDRQFILSSKKLLLSDSGFYLCAWQLAPSTDTQYFGPGTRLTVL.

V is TRBV5-1 and J is TRBJ1-5, with D maybe TRBD1 (5 bases). Per germline, CDR1 SGHRS and CDR2 YFSETQ. The CDR3 loop spans 15 amino acids. V lost 0 bases, J lost 1 base, and 8 bases lay in between. DNA for the CDR3: TGCGCCAGCAGCTTGGGACAGACAAGCAATCAGCCCCAGCATTTT. Translation: CASSLGQTSNQPQHF.

This sequence joins TRBV11-3 and TRBJ2-1; 7 bases are a match to TRBD2. The V gene end was trimmed by 1 base and the J gene end by 6 bases; junction bases not matched to a gene: 6. The germline gives CDR1 SGHNT, CDR2 YENEEA. The CDR3 runs to 15 residues. The DNA of the CDR3 is TGTGCCAGCAGCTTAGTGGGGGGGATCGGCAATGAGCAGTTCTTC. It translates to CASSLVGGIGNEQFF.

This sequence joins TRBV10-3 and TRBJ1-5; D possibly corresponds to TRBD1 (6 bases). The germline gives CDR1 ENHRY, CDR2 SYGVKD. V gave up 3 bases and J gave up 9 bases, with 15 bases separating them. This CDR3 spans 14 amino acids. The CDR3 sequence: CAISEGQYDGPQHF. The CDR3 bases are TGTGCCATCAGTGAAGGACAGTACGATGGGCCCCAGCATTTT.

The gene calls are TRBV6-5 and TRBJ1-2; 8 bases line up with TRBD1. Germline V gene lookup returns CDR1 MNHEY and CDR2 SVGAGI. With 6 bases clipped from V and 4 bases from J, the junction kept 7 bases outside the gene matches. CDR3 length: 14 amino acids. Written as DNA, the CDR3 is TGTGCCAGCAGCCTCAGGGGGCTCGGCTATGGCTACACCTTC. Its translation is CASSLRGLGYGYTF.

The gene calls are TRBV11-2 and TRBJ2-2, with 9 nucleotides matching TRBD2. Germline V CDR1 and CDR2: SGHAT, FQNNGV. This CDR3 has 18 residues. Losses at the gene ends were 3 bases for V and 8 bases for J; bases not matched to a gene: 16. The CDR3 sequence is CASSFRNLEAGGTGELFF. The CDR3 DNA reads as TGTGCCAGCAGCTTCCGTAACCTGGAAGCGGGGGGTACGGGGGAGCTGTTTTTT.

This clone was seen a single time. V gene TRBV28 combines with J gene TRBJ2-7; weak D call: TRBD1 (7 bases). Between the trimmed V and J ends, which lost 6 bases and 0 bases, there was a span of 12 bases. Germline CDR1 and CDR2: MDHEN and SYDVKM. The CDR3 length is 14 residues. The CDR3 region is CASRGQGGSYEQYF. The CDR3 DNA sequence: TGTGCCAGCAGGGGGCAGGGGGGCTCCTACGAGCAGTACTTC.

The chain recombines TRBV12-3 or TRBV12-4 with TRBJ2-1, with D tentatively TRBD2 (5 bases). Between the trimmed V and J ends, which lost 6 bases and 6 bases, there was a span of 12 bases. The CDR3 is 13 amino acids. The CDR3 here is CASSRDSANEQFF. The CDR3 DNA is TGTGCCAGCAGCCGGGATTCCGCCAATGAGCAGTTCTTC.

The CDR3 DNA is TGCGCCAGCAGCTTGATGACAGGGGGGACGAACACCGGGGAGCTGTTTTTT. Its protein product is CASSLMTGGTNTGELFF. The chain recombines TRBV5-1 with TRBJ2-2; 9 bases fit TRBD1. Per the germline V gene, CDR1 is SGHRS and CDR2 is YFSETQ. The trim removed 1 base at V and 0 bases at J, leaving 4 bases unmatched. The CDR3 covers 17 residues.